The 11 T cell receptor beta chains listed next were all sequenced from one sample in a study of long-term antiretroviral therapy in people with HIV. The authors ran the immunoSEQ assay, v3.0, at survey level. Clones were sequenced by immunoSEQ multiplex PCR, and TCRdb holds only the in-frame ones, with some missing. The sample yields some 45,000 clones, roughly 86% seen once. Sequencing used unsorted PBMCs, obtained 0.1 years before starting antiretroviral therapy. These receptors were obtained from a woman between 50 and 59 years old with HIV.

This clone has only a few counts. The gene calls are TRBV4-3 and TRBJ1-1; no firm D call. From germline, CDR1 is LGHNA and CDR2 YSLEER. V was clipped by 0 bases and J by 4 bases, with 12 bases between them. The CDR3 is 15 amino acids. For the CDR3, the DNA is TGCGCCAGCAGCCAAGATTATATTGGGGTCACTGAAGCTTTCTTT. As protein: CASSQDYIGVTEAFF.

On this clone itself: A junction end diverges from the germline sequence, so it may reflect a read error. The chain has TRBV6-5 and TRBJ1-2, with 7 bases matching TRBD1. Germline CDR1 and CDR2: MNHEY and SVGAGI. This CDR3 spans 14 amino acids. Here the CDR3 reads CTSRRQGAKYGYTF. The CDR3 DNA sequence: TGTACCAGCCGTCGACAGGGAGCTAAGTATGGCTACACCTTC.

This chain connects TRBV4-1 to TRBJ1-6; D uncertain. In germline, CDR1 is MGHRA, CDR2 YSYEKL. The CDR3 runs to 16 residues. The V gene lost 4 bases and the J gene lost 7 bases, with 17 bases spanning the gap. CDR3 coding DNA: TGCGCCAGCAGCCCTTTCAGCCAGGTGGAAAATTCACCCCTCCACTTT. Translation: CASSPFSQVENSPLHF.

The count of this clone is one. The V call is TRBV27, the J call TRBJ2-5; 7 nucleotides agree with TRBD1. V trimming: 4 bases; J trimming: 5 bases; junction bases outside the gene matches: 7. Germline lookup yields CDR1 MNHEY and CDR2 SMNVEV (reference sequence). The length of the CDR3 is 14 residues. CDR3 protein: CASSWGRGWETQYF. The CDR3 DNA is TGTGCCAGCAGTTGGGGCAGGGGGTGGGAGACCCAGTACTTC.

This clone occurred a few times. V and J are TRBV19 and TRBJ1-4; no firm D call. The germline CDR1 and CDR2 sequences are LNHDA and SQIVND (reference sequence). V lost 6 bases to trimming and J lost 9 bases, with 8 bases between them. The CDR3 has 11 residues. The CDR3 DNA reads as TGTGCCAGTAGCCTAAGGCAAAAACTGTTTTTT. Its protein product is CASSLRQKLFF. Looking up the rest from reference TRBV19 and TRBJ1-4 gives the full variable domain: DGGITQSPKYLFRKEGQNVTLSCEQNLNHDAMYWYRQDPGQGLRLIYYSQIVNDFQKGDIAEGYSVSREKKESFPLTVTSAQKNPTAFYLCASSLRQKLFFGSGTQLSVL.

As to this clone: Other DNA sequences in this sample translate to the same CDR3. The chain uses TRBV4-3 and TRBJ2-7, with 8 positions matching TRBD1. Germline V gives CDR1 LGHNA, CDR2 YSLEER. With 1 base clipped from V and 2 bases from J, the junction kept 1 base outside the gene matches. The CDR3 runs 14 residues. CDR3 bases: TGCGCCAGCAGCCAAGGGACAGGGACCTACGAGCAGTACTTC. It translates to CASSQGTGTYEQYF.

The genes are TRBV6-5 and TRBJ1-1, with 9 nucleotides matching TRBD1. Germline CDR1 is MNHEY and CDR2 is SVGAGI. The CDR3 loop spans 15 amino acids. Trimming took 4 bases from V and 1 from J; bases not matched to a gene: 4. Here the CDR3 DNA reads TGTGCCAGCAGTTCCCGGACAGGGGAGAACACTGAAGCTTTCTTT. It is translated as CASSSRTGENTEAFF.

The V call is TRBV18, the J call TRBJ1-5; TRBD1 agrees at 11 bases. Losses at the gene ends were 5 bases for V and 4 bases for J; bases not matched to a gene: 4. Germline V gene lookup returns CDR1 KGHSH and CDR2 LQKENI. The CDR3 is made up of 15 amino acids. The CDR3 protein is CASSGQGALNQPQHF. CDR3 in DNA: TGTGCCAGCTCAGGACAGGGGGCATTGAATCAGCCCCAGCATTTT.

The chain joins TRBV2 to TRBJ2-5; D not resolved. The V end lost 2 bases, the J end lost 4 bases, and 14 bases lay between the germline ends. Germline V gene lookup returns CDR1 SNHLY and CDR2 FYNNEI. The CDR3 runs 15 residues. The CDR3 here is CASSEWASRGETQYF. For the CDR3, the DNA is TGTGCCAGCAGTGAATGGGCTAGTCGAGGAGAGACCCAGTACTTC.

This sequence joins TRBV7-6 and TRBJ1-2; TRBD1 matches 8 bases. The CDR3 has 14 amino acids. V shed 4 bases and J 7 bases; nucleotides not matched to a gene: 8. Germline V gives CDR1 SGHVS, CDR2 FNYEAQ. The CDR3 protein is CASSSGRGLFGYTF. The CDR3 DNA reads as TGTGCCAGCAGCTCCGGCAGGGGGCTCTTTGGCTACACCTTC.

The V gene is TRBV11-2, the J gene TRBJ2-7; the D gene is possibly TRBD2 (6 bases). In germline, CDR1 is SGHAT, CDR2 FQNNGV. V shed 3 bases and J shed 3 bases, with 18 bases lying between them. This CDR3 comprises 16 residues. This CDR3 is CASSLGEPGLNYEQYF. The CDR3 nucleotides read TGTGCCAGCAGCTTGGGGGAACCGGGACTCAACTACGAGCAGTACTTC.